Listed below are T cell receptor beta chains from one sample, sequenced in a study of blood T cells in healthy people across ages. TCRdb passed the 5' RACE reads through MiXCR, listing each CDR3 protein once. In the table there are roughly 860,000 distinct CDR3 sequences, around 68% of which are singletons. Input material: blood. Receptor source: a man aged 25-45 years in good health. CDR3s include the opening cysteine and the closing phenylalanine or tryptophan. A D gene is named only where the DNA matches it firmly. Some rows have no size entry. The others give once, few or many, or a class for an expanded clone.

d_gene,v_gene,j_gene,abundance,CDR3nt,CDR3aa
.,TRBV6-2/TRBV6-3,TRBJ2-5,.,TGTGCCAGCGGGAAGTGGGAGACCCGGTACTTC,CASGKWETRYF
TRBD1,TRBV5-1,TRBJ2-7,.,TGCGCCAGCAGCGGAGGACAGGGGGGGCCTTACGAGCAGTACTTC,CASSGGQGGPYEQYF
.,TRBV4-3,TRBJ2-6,.,TGCGCCAGCAGCCAAGATATAATTGGGGGCATAAGCTCTGGGGCCAACGTCCTGACTTTC,CASSQDIIGGISSGANVLTF
.,TRBV14,TRBJ2-1,.,TGTGCCAGCGGATCTACCGTAATTACAGCGCCCAATGAGCAGTTCTTC,CASGSTVITAPNEQFF
.,TRBV29-1,TRBJ2-1,.,TGCAGCGTACCCTCGTCGGGTGGGGGATGGGTTCCCTACAATGAGCAGTTCTTC,CSVPSSGGGWVPYNEQFF
.,TRBV7-9,TRBJ1-4,.,TGTGCCAGCAGCTACCCCTTGGATGAAAAACTGTTTTTT,CASSYPLDEKLFF
.,TRBV9,TRBJ1-1,.,TGTGCCAGCAGCGTGAGGCTAAAGGGTGAAGCTTTCTTT,CASSVRLKGEAFF
.,TRBV7-2,TRBJ2-7,few,TGTGCCAGCAGCTACACTGGGAAGGTAGCCTACGAGCAGTACTTC,CASSYTGKVAYEQYF
.,TRBV11-2,TRBJ2-5,few,TGTGCCAGCAGCTTAGATGGCAGACAAGAGACCCAGTACTTC,CASSLDGRQETQYF
.,TRBV7-9,TRBJ2-7,few,TGTGCCAGCAGCATACCCCGGGGACAAAGTCACGAGCAGTACTTC,CASSIPRGQSHEQYF
.,TRBV27,TRBJ1-1,.,TGTGCCAGCAGAGAGTCGGGGCCGTTTGATGAAGCTTTCTTT,CASRESGPFDEAFF
.,TRBV3-1,TRBJ2-3,once,TGTGCCAGCAGCACGACTAACGGGGATACAGATACGCAGTATTTT,CASSTTNGDTDTQYF
.,TRBV7-9,TRBJ2-1,.,TGTGCCAGCAGCTCGACAGGGAGGGATGCATCCTACAATGAGCAGTTCTTC,CASSSTGRDASYNEQFF
.,TRBV5-1,TRBJ2-1,.,TGCGCCAGCAGGGAGGGCCCCCAGAGGGCCAATGAGCAGTTCTTC,CASREGPQRANEQFF
TRBD2,TRBV4-2,TRBJ2-3,few,TGTGCCAGCAGCCAAGAGGAGCGGGGGGGAGATACGCAGTATTTT,CASSQEERGGDTQYF
.,TRBV15,TRBJ1-5,.,TGTGCCACCAGGGGGACCGGGACACCCGACAATCAGCCCCAGCATTTT,CATRGTGTPDNQPQHF
.,TRBV2,TRBJ2-1,.,TGTGCCAGCAGTGAACAGGGGGGCTCCTACAATGAGCAGTTCTTC,CASSEQGGSYNEQFF
.,TRBV27,TRBJ2-7,.,TGTGCCAGCAGTTTGACGGGGTTGCCCTACGAGCAGTACTTC,CASSLTGLPYEQYF
TRBD1,TRBV28,TRBJ2-7,.,TGTGCCAGCAGCCTGACAGGGGGCGTCTACGAGCAGTACTTC,CASSLTGGVYEQYF
.,TRBV6-5,TRBJ2-5,few,TGTGCCAGCAGTCGGGGGACGACAGGCTCAGAGACCCAGTACTTC,CASSRGTTGSETQYF
TRBD1,TRBV7-2,TRBJ1-4,.,TGTGCCAGCAGCGCCCGAGGACAGGGGGCTAATGAAAAACTGTTTTTT,CASSARGQGANEKLFF
.,TRBV20-1,TRBJ1-4,.,TGCAGTGCTAAGAGGGGGGGGTTTGGTAATGAAAAACTGTTTTTT,CSAKRGGFGNEKLFF